This TCR beta chain comes out of a study of cytomegalovirus exposure and HLA in healthy donors. Study at large: There were tens of millions of unique TCRs (from HLA-typed donors) in an early data release.

Study-level findings and limits: The classifier was said to identify cytomegalovirus status with high specificity and sensitivity. Most observed TCR sequences were rare, whereas some public TCRs were detected in many donors. In a later analysis, parvovirus B19, influenza, CMV and Epstein-Barr virus appeared linked to several top co-occurrence clusters.

The PCR was carried out with 60 Vbeta primers and 13 Jbeta primers. Some clones are missing from TCRdb's copy, which holds only in-frame ones; the method was immunoSEQ multiplex PCR. The sample comprises 250,000 to 350,000 clones, approximately 90% of which are singletons, and approximately 2.2% rests with the top ten. V lost 0 bases and J 5 bases, leaving 14 bases between the germline ends. The CDR3 sequence is 15 residues long. Germline V gene sequence: CDR1 SGHDT, CDR2 YYEEEE. Comment on this clone: Its antigen is currently unknown.

This receptor was obtained from a woman aged 18-30 years in good health and CMV-seronegative. The chain links TRBV5-6 to TRBJ2-5; TRBD1 might be the D (7 bases). Specimen: PBMCs. The CDR3 DNA reads TGTGCCAGCAGCTTGGCCGAGGCAGGGGGGGAGACCCAGTACTTC. Protein sequence: CASSLAEAGGETQYF.